Listed below are T cell receptor beta chains from one sample, sequenced in a study of T cell clones after liver transplantation. The table came from immunoSEQ multiplex PCR; TCRdb's copy has only in-frame clones and leaves some out. This table has tens of thousands of clones, 80% to 85% appearing once. Source: CD4+ T cells from blood, taken 48 to 50 months after liver transplant. These receptors were collected from a human patient who received a liver transplant. The graft donor may have contributed some T cells. CDR3s include the opening cysteine and the closing phenylalanine or tryptophan. Fields, in order: V gene, J gene, CDR3 protein.

>TRBV7-9|TRBJ2-7
CASSLALAGGIYEQYF
>TRBV7-9|TRBJ2-1
CASSLAGGQLNEQFF
>TRBV2|TRBJ2-2
CASLSEALGGGELFF
>TRBV5-1|TRBJ2-7
CASSVGNVQGYEQYF
>TRBV7-2|TRBJ1-2
CASSADRGLGYTF
>TRBV28|TRBJ1-4
CASSLDRLNEKLFF
>TRBV12-5|TRBJ2-7
CASGLPTKSSYEQYF
>TRBV7-2|TRBJ2-3
CASSLSLAGTDTQYF
>TRBV7-2|TRBJ2-7
CASSLAWASGPYEQYF
>TRBV6-6|TRBJ2-7
CASSSFVAGGYLQQYF
>TRBV11-1|TRBJ2-1
CASSLAGAGGRNEQFF
>TRBV4-2|TRBJ2-3
CASSQDPQSRDTQYF